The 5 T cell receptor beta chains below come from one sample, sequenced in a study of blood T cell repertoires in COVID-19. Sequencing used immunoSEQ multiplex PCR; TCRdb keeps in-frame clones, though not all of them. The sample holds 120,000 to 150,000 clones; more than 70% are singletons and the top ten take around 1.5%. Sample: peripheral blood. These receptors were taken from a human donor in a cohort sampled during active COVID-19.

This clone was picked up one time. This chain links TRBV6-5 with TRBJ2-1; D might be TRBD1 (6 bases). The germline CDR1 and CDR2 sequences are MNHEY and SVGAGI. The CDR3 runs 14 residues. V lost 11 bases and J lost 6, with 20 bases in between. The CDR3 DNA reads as TGTGCCGCCAGGATCCCGGGACATATCAATGAGCAGTTCTTC. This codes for CAARIPGHINEQFF.

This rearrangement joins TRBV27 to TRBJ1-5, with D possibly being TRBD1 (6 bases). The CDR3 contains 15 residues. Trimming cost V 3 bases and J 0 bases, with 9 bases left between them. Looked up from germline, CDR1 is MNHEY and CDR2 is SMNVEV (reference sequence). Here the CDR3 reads CASSFQGTSNQPQHF. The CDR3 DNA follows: TGTGCCAGCAGTTTCCAGGGGACTAGCAATCAGCCCCAGCATTTT.

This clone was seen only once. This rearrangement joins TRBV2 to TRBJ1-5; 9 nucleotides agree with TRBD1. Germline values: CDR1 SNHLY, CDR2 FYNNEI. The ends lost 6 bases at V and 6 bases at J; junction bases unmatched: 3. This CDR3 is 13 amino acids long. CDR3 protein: CASRQGAGQPQHF. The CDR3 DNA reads TGTGCCAGCAGACAGGGGGCAGGTCAGCCCCAGCATTTT. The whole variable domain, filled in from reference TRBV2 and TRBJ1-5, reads EPEVTQTPSHQVTQMGQEVILRCVPISNHLYFYWYRQILGQKVEFLVSFYNNEISEKSEIFDDQFSVERPDGSNFTLKIRSTKLEDSAMYFCASRQGAGQPQHFGDGTRLSIL.

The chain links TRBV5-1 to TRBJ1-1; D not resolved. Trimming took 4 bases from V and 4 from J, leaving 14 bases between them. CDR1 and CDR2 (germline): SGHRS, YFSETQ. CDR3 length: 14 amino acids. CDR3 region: CASSHGSGSTEAFF. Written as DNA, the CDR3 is TGCGCCAGCAGCCACGGTTCGGGATCCACTGAAGCTTTCTTT.

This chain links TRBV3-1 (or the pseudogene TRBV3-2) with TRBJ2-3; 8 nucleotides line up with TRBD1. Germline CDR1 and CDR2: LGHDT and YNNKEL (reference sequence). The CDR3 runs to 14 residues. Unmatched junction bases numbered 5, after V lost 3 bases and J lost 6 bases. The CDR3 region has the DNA TGTGCCAGCAGCCAGGACAGGGCTCGGGATACGCAGTATTTT. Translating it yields CASSQDRARDTQYF.